The source of this T cell receptor beta chain is a study of blood T cells in healthy people across ages. The study's findings and limits: Estimated diversity, derived from one million T cells, was regarded as an underestimate.

This CDR3 spans 13 amino acids. The germline V gene encodes CDR1 MGHRA and CDR2 YSYEKL. With 8 bases removed from V and 6 bases from J, the gap between germline ends came to 16 bases. Primers used in a second PCR of about 7 to 11 cycles were a sample-barcoded 5' primer and a J-beta primer mix. TCRdb recomputed calls from the 5' RACE reads with MiXCR, one row per CDR3 protein. The sample contains approximately 810,000 distinct CDR3 sequences, around 36% of which appear only once. This clonotype was observed at least ten times. Its antigen is currently unknown. The sequence derives from a man between 18 and 35 years old in good health. The chain joins TRBV4-1 to TRBJ1-2, with D possibly TRBD1 on 6 matching bases. Specimen: blood. The CDR3 spells CASARGALHGYTF. CDR3 nucleotides: TGCGCCAGCGCTCGGGGGGCGCTTCATGGCTACACCTTC.